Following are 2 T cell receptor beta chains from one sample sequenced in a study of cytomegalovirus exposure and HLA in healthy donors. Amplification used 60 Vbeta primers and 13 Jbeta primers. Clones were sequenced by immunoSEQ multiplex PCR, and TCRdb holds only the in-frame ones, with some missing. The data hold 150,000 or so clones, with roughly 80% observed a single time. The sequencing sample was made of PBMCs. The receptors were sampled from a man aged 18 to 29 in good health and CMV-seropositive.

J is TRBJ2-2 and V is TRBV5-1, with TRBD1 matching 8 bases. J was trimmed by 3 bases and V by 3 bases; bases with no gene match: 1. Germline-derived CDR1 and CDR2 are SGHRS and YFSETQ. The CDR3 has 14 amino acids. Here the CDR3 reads CASSSDRDTGELFF. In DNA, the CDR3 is TGCGCCAGCAGCTCGGACAGGGACACCGGGGAGCTGTTTTTT.

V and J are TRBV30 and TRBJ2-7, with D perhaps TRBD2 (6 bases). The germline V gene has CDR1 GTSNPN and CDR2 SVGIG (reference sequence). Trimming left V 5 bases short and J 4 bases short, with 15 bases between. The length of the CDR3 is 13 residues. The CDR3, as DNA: TGTGCCTGGTCCGGGACTGGACTATACGAGCAGTACTTC. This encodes CAWSGTGLYEQYF.